This T cell receptor (beta chain) was captured by sequencing in a study of T cell changes during pregnancy in multiple sclerosis. Germline-derived CDR1 and CDR2 are SEHNR and FQNEAQ (reference sequence). Trimming shortened V by 3 bases and J by 3 bases, and 14 bases separated the two germline ends. This CDR3 is 15 amino acids long. TCRdb's table, derived via immunoSEQ multiplex PCR, lists solely in-frame clones and lacks some. The table lists under 65,000 clones, 80% to 95% of them singletons. The rearrangement uses TRBV7-9 and TRBJ2-5; possible D gene TRBD2, 6 bases. This clonotype originated in a female donor with multiple sclerosis, enrolled in a pregnancy study. This sample comprised CD4+ T cells from peripheral blood mononuclear cells, obtained in the third trimester of pregnancy. This CDR3 reads CASSLGRGIKETQYF. CDR3 DNA: TGTGCCAGCAGCTTGGGACGGGGGATCAAAGAGACCCAGTACTTC.